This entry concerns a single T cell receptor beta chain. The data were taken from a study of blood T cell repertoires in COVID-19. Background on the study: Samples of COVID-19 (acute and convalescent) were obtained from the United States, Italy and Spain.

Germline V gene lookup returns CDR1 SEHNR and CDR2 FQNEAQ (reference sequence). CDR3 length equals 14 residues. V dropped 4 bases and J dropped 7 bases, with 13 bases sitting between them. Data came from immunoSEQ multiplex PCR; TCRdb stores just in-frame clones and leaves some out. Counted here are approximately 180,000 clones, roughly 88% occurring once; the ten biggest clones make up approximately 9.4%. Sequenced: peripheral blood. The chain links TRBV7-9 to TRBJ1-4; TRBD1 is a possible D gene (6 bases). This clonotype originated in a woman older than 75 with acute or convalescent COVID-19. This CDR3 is CASSSGVASEKLFF. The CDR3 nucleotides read TGTGCCAGCAGCTCAGGGGTGGCATCTGAAAAACTGTTTTTT.